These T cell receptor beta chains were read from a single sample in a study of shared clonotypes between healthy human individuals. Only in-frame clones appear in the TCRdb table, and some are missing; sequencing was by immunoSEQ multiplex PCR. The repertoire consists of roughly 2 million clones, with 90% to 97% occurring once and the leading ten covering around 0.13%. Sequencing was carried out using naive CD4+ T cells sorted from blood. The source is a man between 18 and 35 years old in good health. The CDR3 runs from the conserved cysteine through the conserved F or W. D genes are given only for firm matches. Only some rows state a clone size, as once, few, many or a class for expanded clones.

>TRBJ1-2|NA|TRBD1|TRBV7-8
TGTGCCAGCAGCTTAGCGCCCGGGACAGGGACTGGCTACACCTTC
CASSLAPGTGTGYTF
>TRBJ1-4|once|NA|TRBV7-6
TGTGCCAGCAGCTTAGGGCAGGTGGAAAAACTGTTTTTT
CASSLGQVEKLFF
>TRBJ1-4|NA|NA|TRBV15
TGTGCCACCAGCAGAGGGGTCCTAGGGGGACGGGAAAAACTGTTTTTT
CATSRGVLGGREKLFF
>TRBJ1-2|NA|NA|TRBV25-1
TGTGCCAGCAGTGAACCAGGGTCGTATGGCTACACCTTC
CASSEPGSYGYTF
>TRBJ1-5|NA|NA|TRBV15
TGTGCCACCAGCAGAGCAGGGGACAATCAGCCCCAGCATTTT
CATSRAGDNQPQHF
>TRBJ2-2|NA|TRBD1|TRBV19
TGTGCCAGTAGCCGGACAGGGAACACCGGGGAGCTGTTTTTT
CASSRTGNTGELFF
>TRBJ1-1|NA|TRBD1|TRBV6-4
TGTGCCAGCAGGCAGGGGGCGGGCACTGAAGCTTTCTTT
CASRQGAGTEAFF
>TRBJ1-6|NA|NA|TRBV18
TGTGCCAGCTCACCTACAGGGTACAATTCACCCCTCCACTTT
CASSPTGYNSPLHF
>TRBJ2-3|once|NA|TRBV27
TGTGCCAGCAGTGGAGCTGCCATAGGGGATACGCAGTATTTT
CASSGAAIGDTQYF
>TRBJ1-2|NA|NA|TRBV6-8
TGTGCCAGCAGGCCAAACAGGGAAGCTAACTATGGCTACACCTTC
CASRPNREANYGYTF
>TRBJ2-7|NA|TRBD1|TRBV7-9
TGTGCCAGCAGCCCGGGACAGGGGCGCAACGAGCAGTACTTC
CASSPGQGRNEQYF
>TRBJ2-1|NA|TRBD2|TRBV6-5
TGTGCCAGCAGTGGTAGCGGGAGGGGTAATGAGCAGTTCTTC
CASSGSGRGNEQFF
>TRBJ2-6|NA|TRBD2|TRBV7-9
TGTGCCAGCAGCTCCTGGGGGAGGGCTGGGGCCAACGTCCTGACTTTC
CASSSWGRAGANVLTF
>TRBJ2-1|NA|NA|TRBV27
TGTGCCAGCAGTTTCGGACGGCTAAGCTCCTACAATGAGCAGTTCTTC
CASSFGRLSSYNEQFF
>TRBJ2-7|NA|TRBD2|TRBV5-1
TGCGCCAGCAGCTCCTCGGGACTAGCGGGAGACTTAGGCGAGCAGTACTTC
CASSSSGLAGDLGEQYF
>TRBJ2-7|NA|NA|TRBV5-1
TGCGCCAGCAGCCCGGAACCGGGCCGAAGCTCCTACGAGCAGTACTTC
CASSPEPGRSSYEQYF
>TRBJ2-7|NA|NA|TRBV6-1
TGTGCCAGCAGTGAAGCTGGTGAGCAGTACTTC
CASSEAGEQYF
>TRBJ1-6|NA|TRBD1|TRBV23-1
TGCGCCAGCAGTCTTGGACAGGACGCCCTCCACTTT
CASSLGQDALHF
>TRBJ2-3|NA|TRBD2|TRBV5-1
TGCGCCAGCAGCCGTTCTAGCGGGGGTACAGATACGCAGTATTTT
CASSRSSGGTDTQYF
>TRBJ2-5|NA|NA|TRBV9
TGTGCCAGCAGCGCCACTCCCCTAGAGACCCAGTACTTC
CASSATPLETQYF
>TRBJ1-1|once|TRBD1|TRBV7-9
TGTGCCAGCAGCCAGACAGGGGCATCGAACACTGAAGCTTTCTTT
CASSQTGASNTEAFF
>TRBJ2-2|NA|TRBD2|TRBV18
TGTGCCAGCTCACGTGGACTAGCGGGCACCGGGGAGCTGTTTTTT
CASSRGLAGTGELFF
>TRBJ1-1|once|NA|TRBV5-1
TGCGCCAGCAGGCCGGGGGGGCTCCACACTGAAGCTTTCTTT
CASRPGGLHTEAFF
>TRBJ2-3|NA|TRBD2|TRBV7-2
TGTGCCAGCAGCCCATCCCCCCGCGGGAGTGGTCCAGATACGCAGTATTTT
CASSPSPRGSGPDTQYF
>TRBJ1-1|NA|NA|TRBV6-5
TGTGCCAGCAGTGAGAGGGGAACTGAAGCTTTCTTT
CASSERGTEAFF
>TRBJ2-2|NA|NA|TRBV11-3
TGTGCCAGCAGCTTAAGTGGGGGATACACCGGGGAGCTGTTTTTT
CASSLSGGYTGELFF
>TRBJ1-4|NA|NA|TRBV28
TGTGCCAGCATCCAGGGCACTAATGAAAAACTGTTTTTT
CASIQGTNEKLFF
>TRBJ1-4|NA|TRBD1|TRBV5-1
TGCGCCAGCAGCTTATTGACAGGGGATGAAAAACTGTTTTTT
CASSLLTGDEKLFF
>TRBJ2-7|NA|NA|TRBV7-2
TGTGCCAGCAGCTTAGGGGGTAGCGGTGTCTACGAGCAGTACTTC
CASSLGGSGVYEQYF
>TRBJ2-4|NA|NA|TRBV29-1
TGCAGCGTTGAACTGATTTTAGCCAAAAACATTCAGTACTTC
CSVELILAKNIQYF
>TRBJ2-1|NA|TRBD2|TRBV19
TGTGCCAGTAGGAGACTAGCGGGGGCCTCCTCCTACAATGAGCAGTTCTTC
CASRRLAGASSYNEQFF
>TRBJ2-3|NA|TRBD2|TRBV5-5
TGTGCCAGCAGCCCGCGACTAGCGGGAAATTCAGATACGCAGTATTTT
CASSPRLAGNSDTQYF
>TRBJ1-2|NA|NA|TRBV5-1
TGCGCCAGCAGCTTGGCAGACGGACAATATGGCTACACCTTC
CASSLADGQYGYTF
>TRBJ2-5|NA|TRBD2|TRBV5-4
TGTGCCAGCAGCGGAGGACTAGCGGGGGGGAAAGAGACCCAGTACTTC
CASSGGLAGGKETQYF
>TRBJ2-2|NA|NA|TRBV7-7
TGTGCTAGCAGGTCGGAACACCTAAACACCGGGGAGCTGTTTTTT
CASRSEHLNTGELFF